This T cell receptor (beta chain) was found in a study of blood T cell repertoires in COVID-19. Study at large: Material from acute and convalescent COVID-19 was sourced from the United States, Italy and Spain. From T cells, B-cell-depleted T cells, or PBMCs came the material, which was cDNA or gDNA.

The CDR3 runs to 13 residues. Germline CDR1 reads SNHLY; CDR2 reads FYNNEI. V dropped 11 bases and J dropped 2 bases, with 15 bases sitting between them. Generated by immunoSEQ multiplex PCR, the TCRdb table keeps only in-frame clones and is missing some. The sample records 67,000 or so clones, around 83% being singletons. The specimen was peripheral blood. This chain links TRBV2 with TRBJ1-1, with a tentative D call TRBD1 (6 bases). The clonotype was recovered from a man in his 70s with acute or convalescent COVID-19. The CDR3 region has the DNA TGTGCCGACCGGGGACACGAAAACACTGAAGCTTTCTTT. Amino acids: CADRGHENTEAFF.